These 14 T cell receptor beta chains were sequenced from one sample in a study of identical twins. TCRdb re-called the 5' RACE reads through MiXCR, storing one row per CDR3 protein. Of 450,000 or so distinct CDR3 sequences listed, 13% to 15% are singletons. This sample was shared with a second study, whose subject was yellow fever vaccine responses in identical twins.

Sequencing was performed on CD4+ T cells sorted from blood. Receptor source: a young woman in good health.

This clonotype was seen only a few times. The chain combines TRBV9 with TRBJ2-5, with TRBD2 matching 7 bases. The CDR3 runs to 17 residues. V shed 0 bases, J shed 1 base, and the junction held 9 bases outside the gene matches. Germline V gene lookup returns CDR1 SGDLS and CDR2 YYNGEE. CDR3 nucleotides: TGTGCCAGCAGCGTAGGGGGACTGTGGACTAGCCAAGAGACCCAGTACTTC. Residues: CASSVGGLWTSQETQYF.

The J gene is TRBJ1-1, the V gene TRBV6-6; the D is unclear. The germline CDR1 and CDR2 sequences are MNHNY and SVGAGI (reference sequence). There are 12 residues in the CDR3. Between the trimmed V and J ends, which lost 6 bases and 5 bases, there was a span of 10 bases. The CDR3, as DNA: TGTGCCAGCAGAATAGAGGAGACTGAAGCTTTCTTT. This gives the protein CASRIEETEAFF.

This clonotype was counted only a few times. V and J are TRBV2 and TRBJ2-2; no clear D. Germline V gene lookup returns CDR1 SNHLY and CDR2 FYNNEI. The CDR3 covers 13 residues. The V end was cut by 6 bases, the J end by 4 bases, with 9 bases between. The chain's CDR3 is CASRKTVTGELFF. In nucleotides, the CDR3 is TGTGCCAGCAGAAAGACGGTCACCGGGGAGCTGTTTTTT.

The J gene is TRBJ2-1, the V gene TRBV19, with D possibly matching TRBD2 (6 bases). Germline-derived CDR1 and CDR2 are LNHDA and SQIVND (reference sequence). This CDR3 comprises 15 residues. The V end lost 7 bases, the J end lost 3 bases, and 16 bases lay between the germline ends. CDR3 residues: CASIDNGSFYNEQFF. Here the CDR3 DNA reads TGTGCCAGTATAGATAACGGGAGTTTCTACAATGAGCAGTTCTTC. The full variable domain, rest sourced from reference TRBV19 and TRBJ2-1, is DGGITQSPKYLFRKEGQNVTLSCEQNLNHDAMYWYRQDPGQGLRLIYYSQIVNDFQKGDIAEGYSVSREKKESFPLTVTSAQKNPTAFYLCASIDNGSFYNEQFFGPGTRLTVL.

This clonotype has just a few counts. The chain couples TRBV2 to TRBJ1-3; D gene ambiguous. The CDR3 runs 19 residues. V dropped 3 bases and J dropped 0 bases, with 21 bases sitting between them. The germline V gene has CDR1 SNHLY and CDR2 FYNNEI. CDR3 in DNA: TGTGCCAGCAGTGAGTCCATAGTAGTTAGCCCCTACTCTGGAAACACCATATATTTT. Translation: CASSESIVVSPYSGNTIYF. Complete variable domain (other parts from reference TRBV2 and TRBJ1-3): EPEVTQTPSHQVTQMGQEVILRCVPISNHLYFYWYRQILGQKVEFLVSFYNNEISEKSEIFDDQFSVERPDGSNFTLKIRSTKLEDSAMYFCASSESIVVSPYSGNTIYFGEGSWLTVV.

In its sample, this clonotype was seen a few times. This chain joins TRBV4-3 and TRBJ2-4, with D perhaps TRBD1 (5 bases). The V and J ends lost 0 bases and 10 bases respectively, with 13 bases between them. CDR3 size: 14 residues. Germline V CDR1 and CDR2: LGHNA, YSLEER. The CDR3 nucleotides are TGCGCCAGCAGCCAAGATCCCGTCTCAGGGATTCAGTACTTC. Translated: CASSQDPVSGIQYF.

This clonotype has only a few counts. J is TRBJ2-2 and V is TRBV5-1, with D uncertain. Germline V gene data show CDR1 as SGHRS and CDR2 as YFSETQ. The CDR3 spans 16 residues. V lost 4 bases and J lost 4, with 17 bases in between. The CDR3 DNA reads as TGCGCCAGCAGCCCTGCTCCGACTCTAACCACCGGGGAGCTGTTTTTT. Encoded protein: CASSPAPTLTTGELFF.

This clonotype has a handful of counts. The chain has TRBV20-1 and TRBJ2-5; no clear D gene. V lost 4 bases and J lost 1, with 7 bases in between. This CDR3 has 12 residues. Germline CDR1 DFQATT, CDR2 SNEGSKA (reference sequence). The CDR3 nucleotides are TGCAGTGCTATGACAACCCAAGAGACCCAGTACTTC. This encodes CSAMTTQETQYF.

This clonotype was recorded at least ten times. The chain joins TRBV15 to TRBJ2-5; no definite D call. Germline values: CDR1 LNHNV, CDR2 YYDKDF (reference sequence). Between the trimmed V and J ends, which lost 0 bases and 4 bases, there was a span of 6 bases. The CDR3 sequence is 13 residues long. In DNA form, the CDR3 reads TGTGCCACCAGCAGAGATCGGGCAGAGACCCAGTACTTC. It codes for CATSRDRAETQYF.

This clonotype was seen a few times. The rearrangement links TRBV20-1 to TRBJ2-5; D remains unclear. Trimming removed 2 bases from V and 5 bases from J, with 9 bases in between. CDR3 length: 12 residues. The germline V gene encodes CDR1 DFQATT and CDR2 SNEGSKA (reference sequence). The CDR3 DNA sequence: TGCAGTGCTAGACCTATGGGGGAGACCCAGTACTTC. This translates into CSARPMGETQYF.

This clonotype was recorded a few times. The CDR3 sequence: CASSQSGNYEQYF. In nucleotides, the CDR3 is TGTGCCAGCAGCCAATCAGGTAACTACGAGCAGTACTTC. The rearrangement joins TRBV3-1 to TRBJ2-7; D uncertain. Per the germline V gene, CDR1 is LGHDT and CDR2 is YNNKEL (reference sequence). The V end lost 2 bases, the J end lost 3 bases, and 8 bases lay between the germline ends. The CDR3 is 13 amino acids.

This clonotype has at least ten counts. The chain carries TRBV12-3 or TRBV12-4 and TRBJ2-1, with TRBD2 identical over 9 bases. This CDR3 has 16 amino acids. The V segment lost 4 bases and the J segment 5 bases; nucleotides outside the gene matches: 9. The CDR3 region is CASSSHSGRRNNEQFF. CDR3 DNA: TGTGCCAGCAGTTCGCATAGCGGGAGAAGAAACAATGAGCAGTTCTTC.

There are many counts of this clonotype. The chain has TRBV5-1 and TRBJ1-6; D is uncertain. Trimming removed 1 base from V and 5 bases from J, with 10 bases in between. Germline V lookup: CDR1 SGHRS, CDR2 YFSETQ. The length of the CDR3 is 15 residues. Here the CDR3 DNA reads TGCGCCAGCAGCTTGCAGATAAACGATAATTCACCCCTCCACTTT. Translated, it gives CASSLQINDNSPLHF.

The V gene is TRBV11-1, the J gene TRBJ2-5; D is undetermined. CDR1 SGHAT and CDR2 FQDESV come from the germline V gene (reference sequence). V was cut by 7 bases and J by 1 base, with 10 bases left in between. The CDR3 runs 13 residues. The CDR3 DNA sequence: TGTGCCAGCACCCTTGCCAGCCAAGAGACCCAGTACTTC. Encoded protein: CASTLASQETQYF.